This TCR beta chain was identified in a study of regulatory T cells in long-lasting Graves disease (dated by TCRdb to about 2021). In the study overall: Patients with newly diagnosed Graves' disease had been on antithyroid drugs for under 3 months. Patients with persistent Graves' disease were compared with patients with newly diagnosed Graves' disease using TCR sequencing and RNA sequencing of peripheral blood. TCR sequencing covered some 13 persistent and approximately 20 newly diagnosed Graves' disease patients, about 35 samples in total. The study was registered as a clinical trial and conducted in China. Here is what the overall study found, with its caveats: The authors noted that the small sample size was a limitation that may lower accuracy. TRBV28, TRBJ1-2 and TRBJ2-5 were preferentially used in persistent disease, while TRBV20-1 and TRBJ2-1 were favored in newly diagnosed disease. Persistent patients shared more public clonotypes among themselves (around 2,800) than newly diagnosed patients did (approximately 970). Sequencing and analysis were limited to the TCR beta chain. Lower TCR Shannon entropy and fewer highly expanded clones were observed in persistent Graves' disease patients than in newly diagnosed patients, which suggested clonal expansion. Because the primary lesion, thyroid tissue, could not be accessed, the study looked at peripheral blood alone.

In the germline V gene, CDR1 corresponds to MGHRA and CDR2 to YSYEKL. Including the terminal cysteine and phenylalanine, the CDR3 comprises 14 residues. The entry retains the CDR3 DNA only, 42 bases that are in frame from base 1. The sample's time point label, decoded: newly diagnosed GD, antithyroid drugs for less than 3 months. For both TCR sequencing and RNA sequencing, RNA was extracted from PBMCs in TRIzol. The diagnosis of Graves' disease followed American Thyroid Association guidelines. Patients were recruited from an endocrinology department in Xi'an, China. Each patient gave roughly 8.4 milliliters of peripheral blood, collected in an EDTA anticoagulant tube. Ficoll Paque Plus density gradient separation was used to isolate PBMCs, and no additional T cell sorting was done. An Agilent 2100 Bioanalyzer and agarose gel were used to assess RNA quality, and a NanoDrop 2000 was used to measure RNA concentration.

Comments on this clonotype: Its antigen specificity is not known. Compared with germline, one end of the junction differs, possibly owing to a read error.

The library was built by means of multiplex PCR. Sequenced using an Illumina HiSeq 4000. CDR3 regions were amplified by Arm-PCR with iRepertoire HTBI primers to construct TCR beta libraries. Gel purification was performed on PCR products prior to sequencing. The authors' analysis ran thus. Across samples, some 62 TRBV and 14 TRBJ segments were identified and used for gene usage analysis of CDR3 amino acid clonotypes. COPE and FqMerger were used to merge the filtered high-quality paired reads into contigs. BLAST was used to align contigs to IMGT TRBV, TRBD and TRBJ reference genes, and CDR3 was defined according to IMGT. Highly expanded clones were defined as clonotypes with a frequency above 0.1%. Shannon entropy served as the measure of repertoire diversity, while the Gini coefficient captured V-J evenness. A clonotype was considered public if more than one individual shared it. Using fastp at Q25 and MiXCR, TCRdb reprocessed the public reads and kept productive beta chains. Each entry merges the rows of one CDR3 protein and shows their most common DNA and genes. In this record, the V and J calls reflect TCRdb's handling and not the investigators' own analysis. The sample table lists 250,000 or so distinct CDR3 sequences, 15% to 20% of them with a count of one. Around 13% of the sample belongs to the ten largest clones.

This same sample was also taken into another study, of T cells in Graves' hyperthyroidism and ophthalmopathy. As the second study states: A patient counted as having stable Graves' hyperthyroidism if no progression to ophthalmopathy occurred over 18 months of follow-up. The hyperthyroidism patients were between 18 and 65 years old and newly diagnosed, with a disease duration of less than 2 months. Exclusion was applied to patients with uncontrolled infections, other autoimmune diseases, pregnancy or lactation. Diagnoses were established on the basis of clinical symptoms, serum thyroxine and TRAb, thyroid ultrasound, and orbital computed tomography. For the first round of RT-PCR on the TCR CDR3, the HTBI primer set was used together with the Qiagen OneStep RT-PCR kit. Most expanded thyroid clonotypes (frequency above 0.001) were also found in blood, which suggests that blood repertoires may mirror thyroid immune responses. A 13 V-J signature model separated ophthalmopathy from stable hyperthyroidism, with about 88% sensitivity and roughly 81% specificity in cross-validation and 80%/75% in testing. In validation, progression to ophthalmopathy was predicted by the model with almost 71% sensitivity and nearly 75% specificity, a median of 6.5 months before onset. To identify distinguishing TCR V-J signatures, a discovery cohort of around 100 patients was used, comprising approximately 40 with Graves' ophthalmopathy and 55 to 65 with stable Graves' hyperthyroidism. Prospective prediction of ophthalmopathy was tested in an independent validation cohort consisting of some 18 hyperthyroidism patients and some 16 patients who later progressed to ophthalmopathy. The 100 or so discovery patients were divided at random into training and test sets in a 7:3 ratio. In several Graves' hyperthyroidism patients, the study also compared T-cell repertoires from thyroid tissue with T-cell repertoires from blood. After sampling, hyperthyroidism patients received methimazole starting at 30 mg daily, and ophthalmopathy patients received high-dose intravenous methylprednisolone. Libraries were constructed in a second round of multiplex PCR, after which size selection and purification were performed. Sequencing of the libraries was done on an Illumina HiSeq2000 using paired-end 100 bp reads. SOAPnuke was used to process the raw data, with reads discarded if the reads contained adapters or uncalled bases, had a mean Phred below 15, or lacked an exact constant-primer or identifier match. High-quality paired reads were merged using COPE v1.2.5, and each unique nucleotide sequence was defined as a clonotype. MiTCR v1.1 was used to align the clonotypes against IMGT TRBV, TRBD and TRBJ reference segments. The analysis included only V-J combinations with a frequency above 0.0001, which together covered more than 98% of the repertoires. The TCS score was defined as the ratio of F50 (clonal expansion) to E x V (chaos), calculated using BLOSUM62-based TCRdist between CDR3 peptides within each V-J. Welch's t-statistics and random forest reduced fewer than 550 V-J features to 13, which were used in a naive Bayes classifier (R e1071). Sample size was not statistically predetermined, and investigators were not blinded to group allocation. The paper reports TCR Vbeta CDR3 sequencing of some 140 peripheral blood samples: under 45 ophthalmopathy, 70 to 85 hyperthyroidism and around 17 progressor patients.

The receptor was derived from a woman aged 25-40 years with Graves disease. Donor details come from another sample of the same person, matched by shared clones. The sample consisted of peripheral blood mononuclear cells (PBMCs), taken at new diagnosis, from a patient treated with antithyroid drugs. The rearrangement joined TRBV4-1 to TRBJ2-2, with the D gene not clear enough to name. CDR3 reads: CASSQVADTGELFF. The DNA is TGTGCCAGCAGCCAAGTTGCCGACACCGGGGAGCTGTTTTTT.